Below are 10 T cell receptor beta chains sequenced from a single sample in a study of blood T cell repertoires in COVID-19. Profiling relied on immunoSEQ multiplex PCR, and the TCRdb table lists in-frame clones only, not all of them. The sample holds about 260,000 clones, about 88% seen once. What was sequenced was peripheral blood. Receptors originate from a woman aged 25 to 45 with COVID-19, enrolled during active disease.

V gene TRBV7-9 combines with J gene TRBJ1-2, with D possibly matching TRBD1 (5 bases). The germline gives CDR1 SEHNR, CDR2 FQNEAQ (reference sequence). The CDR3 runs to 13 residues. Deletions cut 5 bases from V and 8 bases from J, with 15 bases between. In DNA, the CDR3 is TGTGCCAGCAGCCAAGCTCAGGGTGGAGGCTACACCTTC. It yields the protein CASSQAQGGGYTF.

The V call is TRBV11-2, the J call TRBJ2-1; 9 nucleotides agree with TRBD1. The CDR3 has 16 amino acids. Germline CDR1 reads SGHAT; CDR2 reads FQNNGV. Trimming removed 6 bases from V and 5 bases from J; junction bases left unmatched: 11. CDR3 amino acids: CASRRPGQGQNNEQFF. The CDR3 region has the DNA TGTGCCAGCAGACGTCCGGGACAGGGTCAAAACAATGAGCAGTTCTTC.

The chain couples TRBV6-4 to TRBJ1-5, with D unresolved. V was cut by 7 bases and J by 7 bases, with 8 bases left in between. In germline, CDR1 is MRHNA, CDR2 SNTAGT. The CDR3 is made up of 11 amino acids. The DNA of the CDR3 is TGTGCCAGCAAGGAGGGACAGCCCCAGCATTTT. It codes for CASKEGQPQHF.

The gene calls are TRBV2 and TRBJ1-4; 9 nucleotides match TRBD1. Trimming removed 5 bases from V and 3 bases from J; junction bases left unmatched: 4. The germline V gene encodes CDR1 SNHLY and CDR2 FYNNEI. The CDR3 totals 15 residues. DNA for the CDR3: TGTGCCAGCAGTCCTAGGACAGGGGCTAATGAAAAACTGTTTTTT. Translation: CASSPRTGANEKLFF.

V and J are TRBV6-2 or TRBV6-3 and TRBJ2-2; D unresolved. The CDR3 has 15 amino acids. Deletions cut 1 base from V and 1 base from J, with 7 bases between. The V gene's germline CDR1 is MNHEY and CDR2 SVGEGT. The CDR3 region is CASSYYFGNTGELFF. CDR3 coding DNA: TGTGCCAGCAGTTACTATTTCGGGAACACCGGGGAGCTGTTTTTT.

V gene TRBV27 combines with J gene TRBJ2-7; TRBD2 aligns across 7 bases. CDR3 length: 14 residues. CDR1 is MNHEY and CDR2 is SMNVEV in the germline V gene (reference sequence). V trimming: 5 bases; J trimming: 2 bases; junction bases outside the gene matches: 6. The CDR3 protein is CASSPGLGAYEQYF. The CDR3 DNA reads as TGTGCCAGCAGTCCAGGACTAGGAGCCTACGAGCAGTACTTC.

The chain recombines TRBV11-3 with TRBJ2-2; 8 positions agree with TRBD2. Germline trimming cut 4 bases from V and 5 bases from J; bases unmatched to any gene: 6. The CDR3 runs to 15 residues. CDR1 and CDR2 from the germline V gene are SGHNT and YENEEA. The CDR3 DNA reads TGTGCCAGCAGCTCCGGTGGCGGGAGGACCGGGGAGCTGTTTTTT. It specifies CASSSGGGRTGELFF.

The chain uses TRBV10-3 and TRBJ1-5; TRBD1 aligns across 7 bases. The CDR3 spans 14 residues. V lost 4 bases to trimming and J lost 2 bases; unmatched junction nucleotides: 2. CDR1 and CDR2 from the germline V gene are ENHRY and SYGVKD. CDR3 sequence (DNA): TGTGCCATCAGTGCCCAGGGGGGCAATCAGCCCCAGCATTTT. This translates into CAISAQGGNQPQHF.

The chain combines TRBV2 with TRBJ2-1, with D maybe TRBD2 (7 bases). The germline gives CDR1 SNHLY, CDR2 FYNNEI. With 8 bases removed from V and 4 bases from J, the gap between germline ends came to 18 bases. CDR3 length equals 15 residues. CDR3 sequence (DNA): TGTGCCAGCTGGGGGGCGGGAGAAAGGTACAATGAGCAGTTCTTC. As protein: CASWGAGERYNEQFF.

The V gene is TRBV6-1, the J gene TRBJ1-5, with D possibly being TRBD1 (6 bases). Germline V lookup: CDR1 MNHNS, CDR2 SASEGT. The length of the CDR3 is 17 residues. V lost 3 bases and J lost 0, with 15 bases in between. In DNA, the CDR3 is TGTGCCAGCAGTGATAGACGACAGGCGTATAGCAATCAGCCCCAGCATTTT. This gives the protein CASSDRRQAYSNQPQHF.